This T cell receptor beta chain was obtained from a study of beta chain features in type 1 diabetes. A note on this clone: The antigen is not known.

Study-wide results and caveats: Shortening of TCRB CDR3s, moderate but significant, appeared in all four CD4+ subsets of Type 1 diabetes patients. More deletions and fewer insertions at VDJ junctions were found in patients with type 1 diabetes. Cells with high TCR expression could be over-represented when cDNA is sequenced.

Every isolated RNA sample was fully reverse transcribed, so sequencing captured expressed TCRB transcripts. The method was immunoSEQ multiplex PCR; TCRdb's version includes in-frame clones alone and lacks a portion of them. The sample records a few hundred thousand clones, approximately 13% being singletons. Germline lookup yields CDR1 MDHEN and CDR2 SYDVKM. This CDR3 spans 14 amino acids. Trimming cost V 7 bases and J 0 bases, with 13 bases left between them. Sequenced sample: naive CD4+ T cells from blood. J is TRBJ2-7 and V is TRBV28, with a possible D match to TRBD1 (5 bases). The receptor was isolated from a woman aged 18-29 years with type 1 diabetes. CDR3 loop: CASKVPGYSYEQYF. The CDR3 DNA reads as TGTGCCAGCAAAGTACCAGGGTACTCCTACGAGCAGTACTTC.